This T cell receptor (beta chain) is from a study of T-cell reconstitution after alpha-beta-depleted transplantation in children. Library preparation (for TCRbeta) was performed with unique molecular identifiers. MiXCR, run by TCRdb on the PCR reads, gives a single entry per CDR3 protein. This sample has under 350,000 distinct CDR3 sequences, with nearly 10% found just once. This CDR3 spans 14 amino acids. V was clipped by 3 bases and J by 0 bases; unmatched bases: 1. From germline, CDR1 is MNHEY and CDR2 SMNVEV (reference sequence). The source was PBMCs from the stem cell graft donor, collected from the stem cell graft. This TCR came from a human donor who donated a stem cell graft to a child with SCID. The chain is built from TRBV27 and TRBJ1-1, with TRBD1 identical over 7 bases. The CDR3 DNA follows: TGTGCCAGCAGTTTTACAGGGGTGAACACTGAAGCTTTCTTT. This encodes CASSFTGVNTEAFF.